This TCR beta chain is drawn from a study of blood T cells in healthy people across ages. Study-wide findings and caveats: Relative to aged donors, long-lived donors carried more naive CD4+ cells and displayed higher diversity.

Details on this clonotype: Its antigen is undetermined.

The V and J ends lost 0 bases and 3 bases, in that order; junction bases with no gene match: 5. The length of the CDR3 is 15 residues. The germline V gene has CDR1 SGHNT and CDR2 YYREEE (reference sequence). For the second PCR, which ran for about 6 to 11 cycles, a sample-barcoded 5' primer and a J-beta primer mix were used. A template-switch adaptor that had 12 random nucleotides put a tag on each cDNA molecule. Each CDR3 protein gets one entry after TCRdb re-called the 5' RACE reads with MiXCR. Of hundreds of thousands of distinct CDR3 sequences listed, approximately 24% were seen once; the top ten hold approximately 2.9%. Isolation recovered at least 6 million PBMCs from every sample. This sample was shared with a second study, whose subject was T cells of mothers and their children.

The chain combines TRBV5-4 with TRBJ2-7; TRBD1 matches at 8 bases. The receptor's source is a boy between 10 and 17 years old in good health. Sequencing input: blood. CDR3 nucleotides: TGTGCCAGCAGCTTGGGGACAGGGTCGATCTACGAGCAGTACTTC. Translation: CASSLGTGSIYEQYF.